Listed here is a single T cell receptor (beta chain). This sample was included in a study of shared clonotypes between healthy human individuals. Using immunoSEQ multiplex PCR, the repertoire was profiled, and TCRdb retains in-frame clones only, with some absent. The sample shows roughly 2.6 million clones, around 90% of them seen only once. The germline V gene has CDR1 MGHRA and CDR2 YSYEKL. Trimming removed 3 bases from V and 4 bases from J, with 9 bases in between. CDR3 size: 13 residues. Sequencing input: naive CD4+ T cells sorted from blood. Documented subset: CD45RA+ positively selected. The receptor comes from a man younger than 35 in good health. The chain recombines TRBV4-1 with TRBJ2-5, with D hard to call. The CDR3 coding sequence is TGCGCCAGCAGCCAGGCTTACCCAGAGACCCAGTACTTC. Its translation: CASSQAYPETQYF.